A selection of T cell receptor beta chains follows, all from one sample in a study of blood T cell repertoires in COVID-19. Assay used: immunoSEQ multiplex PCR; TCRdb lists only in-frame clones, some missing. The table has a few hundred thousand clones, roughly 90% seen once. The sequenced sample consisted of PBMCs or T cells enriched from blood (not recorded which). The receptors originated from a woman in her thirties or forties who had recovered from COVID-19. CDR3s include the opening cysteine and the closing phenylalanine or tryptophan. A D gene is named only where the DNA matches it firmly. For some rows the clone size is stated as once, few or many, or as a class when expanded; others skip it.

size	D	V	J	CDR3	DNA
NA	TRBD2	TRBV7-2	TRBJ2-5	CASSLVWGGETQYF	TGTGCCAGCAGCTTAGTTTGGGGGGGAGAGACCCAGTACTTC
NA	NA	TRBV9	TRBJ2-3	CASSFTGDVDGTQYF	TGTGCCAGCAGCTTTACGGGAGACGTAGACGGTACGCAGTATTTT
NA	NA	TRBV7-9	TRBJ2-7	CASSLLVGRGPYEQYF	TGTGCCAGCAGCTTATTGGTAGGGCGGGGACCTTACGAGCAGTACTTC
NA	TRBD1	TRBV9	TRBJ1-4	CASSVTGKREKLFF	TGTGCCAGCAGCGTGACAGGGAAGCGAGAAAAACTGTTTTTT
NA	NA	TRBV19	TRBJ1-1	CASSTSRGDLKNTEAFF	TGTGCCAGTAGTACATCGCGGGGGGACTTAAAGAACACTGAAGCTTTCTTT
few	NA	TRBV3-1/TRBV3-2	TRBJ1-1	CASSQDTGSTEAFF	TGTGCCAGCAGCCAAGATACCGGTAGCACTGAAGCTTTCTTT
NA	NA	TRBV11-2	TRBJ2-7	CASSLEPVSYEQYF	TGTGCCAGCAGCTTAGAACCAGTTTCCTACGAGCAGTACTTC
few	NA	TRBV11-3	TRBJ2-1	CASSFDGSPDEQFF	TGTGCCAGCAGCTTTGACGGGAGCCCGGATGAGCAGTTCTTC
NA	NA	TRBV30	TRBJ1-3	CAWTRVGISGNTIYF	TGTGCCTGGACGAGGGTAGGGATCTCTGGAAACACCATATATTTT
NA	TRBD1	TRBV28	TRBJ1-1	CASSLGQVNTEAFF	TGTGCCAGCAGTTTGGGACAGGTGAACACTGAAGCTTTCTTT
NA	NA	TRBV2	TRBJ2-1	CASSVAALRDNEQFF	TGTGCCAGCAGCGTAGCGGCCTTGAGGGACAATGAGCAGTTCTTC
once	NA	TRBV28	TRBJ1-2	CASSLSGYGYTF	TGTGCCAGCAGTTTATCAGGCTACGGCTACACCTTC
NA	NA	TRBV7-2	TRBJ1-2	CASSFQGEGYGYTF	TGTGCCAGCAGCTTTCAAGGGGAGGGATATGGCTACACCTTC
NA	NA	TRBV27	TRBJ1-6	CASSQRTVGLNSPLHF	TGTGCCAGCAGTCAAAGGACCGTGGGGCTTAATTCACCCCTCCACTTT
NA	TRBD1	TRBV5-6	TRBJ2-7	CASSPGTGPYEQYF	TGTGCCAGCAGCCCCGGGACAGGACCCTACGAGCAGTACTTC
once	NA	TRBV5-1	TRBJ2-7	CASSLDGGASAYEQYF	TGCGCCAGCAGCTTGGATGGGGGGGCAAGCGCCTACGAGCAGTACTTC
NA	TRBD2	TRBV7-9	TRBJ2-5	CASSYLRWGLAGVGETQYF	TGTGCCAGCAGCTACCTCCGCTGGGGACTAGCGGGAGTCGGAGAGACCCAGTACTTC
NA	NA	TRBV4-1	TRBJ1-4	CASSQAGGRDEKLFF	TGCGCCAGCAGCCAGGCGGGGGGGAGAGATGAAAAACTGTTTTTT
NA	NA	TRBV7-9	TRBJ1-1	CASSRHSDMNTEAFF	TGTGCCAGCAGCCGTCATTCAGACATGAACACTGAAGCTTTCTTT
NA	NA	TRBV2	TRBJ2-7	CASRGLTASTYEQYF	TGTGCCAGTAGAGGGCTTACGGCCAGTACCTACGAGCAGTACTTC
NA	NA	TRBV4-3	TRBJ2-1	CASSQARGNEQFF	TGCGCCAGCAGCCAAGCCCGGGGCAATGAGCAGTTCTTC
once	NA	TRBV5-6	TRBJ1-1	CASSLGRDTEAFF	TGTGCCAGCAGCTTGGGGCGGGACACTGAAGCTTTCTTT
NA	NA	TRBV3-1/TRBV3-2	TRBJ2-1	CASSQGDYITPYNEQFF	TGTGCCAGCAGCCAAGGAGACTATATTACGCCCTACAATGAGCAGTTCTTC
once	NA	TRBV7-2	TRBJ2-7	CASSLDRLSYEQYF	TGTGCCAGCAGCCTTGACAGGCTCTCCTACGAGCAGTACTTC
NA	TRBD2	TRBV4-3	TRBJ2-1	CASSQETPSGRAYNEQFF	TGCGCCAGCAGCCAAGAAACCCCTAGCGGGAGGGCCTACAATGAGCAGTTCTTC
NA	NA	TRBV3-1/TRBV3-2	TRBJ2-7	CASSRAVVRAYEQYF	TGTGCCAGCAGCCGAGCGGTCGTTCGTGCCTACGAGCAGTACTTC
NA	TRBD2	TRBV7-8	TRBJ2-1	CASSLALAGATSYNEQFF	TGTGCCAGCAGCTTAGCGCTAGCGGGAGCCACCTCCTACAATGAGCAGTTCTTC
NA	TRBD1	TRBV30	TRBJ1-1	CAWRGQANTEAFF	TGTGCCTGGAGGGGACAGGCTAACACTGAAGCTTTCTTT
NA	NA	TRBV11-3	TRBJ2-7	CASSAGTEDTHEQYF	TGTGCCAGCAGCGCGGGGACAGAGGACACCCACGAGCAGTACTTC
NA	TRBD2	TRBV14	TRBJ2-1	CASSTRGLAGVEQFF	TGTGCCAGCAGCACCCGGGGACTAGCGGGAGTCGAGCAGTTCTTC
NA	TRBD1	TRBV7-2	TRBJ2-1	CATNRDSTYNEQFF	TGTGCCACCAACCGGGACAGCACCTACAATGAGCAGTTCTTC
NA	NA	TRBV2	TRBJ1-5	CASSEGWRGNQPQHF	TGTGCCAGCAGTGAAGGTTGGAGGGGCAATCAGCCCCAGCATTTT
NA	NA	TRBV2	TRBJ1-2	CASSVSGEGDYGYTF	TGTGCCAGCAGTGTTTCAGGGGAAGGAGACTATGGCTACACCTTC
NA	NA	TRBV5-1	TRBJ1-4	CASSLDRINEKLFF	TGCGCCAGCAGCTTGGACAGGATTAATGAAAAACTGTTTTTT
NA	NA	TRBV14	TRBJ2-4	CASSRSGNIQYF	TGTGCCAGCAGCCGTTCAGGAAACATTCAGTACTTC
few	TRBD2	TRBV7-9	TRBJ2-1	CASSPSGGGPGRNEQFF	TGTGCCAGCAGCCCCAGCGGGGGAGGGCCCGGGCGGAATGAGCAGTTCTTC
NA	TRBD2	TRBV3-1/TRBV3-2	TRBJ2-1	CASSHRTSGAYNEQFF	TGTGCCAGCAGCCATCGGACTAGCGGAGCCTACAATGAGCAGTTCTTC
NA	NA	TRBV19	TRBJ2-3	CASSSLDTQYF	TGTGCCAGTAGTAGTCTAGATACGCAGTATTTT
NA	NA	TRBV15	TRBJ2-5	CATSRDSAAGETQYF	TGTGCCACCAGCAGAGATAGTGCGGCTGGGGAGACCCAGTACTTC
NA	NA	TRBV5-5	TRBJ2-7	CASSLASGRYEQYF	TGTGCCAGCAGCTTGGCAAGCGGCCGTTACGAGCAGTACTTC
NA	NA	TRBV19	TRBJ1-2	CASSIGGAYGYTF	TGTGCCAGTAGTATTGGGGGGGCCTATGGCTACACCTTC
NA	TRBD2	TRBV14	TRBJ2-1	CASSQATSGSLNEQFF	TGTGCCAGCAGCCAAGCTACTAGCGGGAGTTTAAATGAGCAGTTCTTC